This TCR beta chain was recovered during a study of T cells expressing NK-cell markers. About the research overall: The authors derived TCR beta repertoires from sorted CD3+CD56+NKG2C+, CD3+CD56+NKG2C- and CD3+CD56-NKG2C+ T cells.

Findings and caveats of the study: Dominant NKG2C+ clonotypes were found to form about 1.0-7.0% of CD8+ T cells in more than five donors.

Germline V gives CDR1 SGHDT, CDR2 YYEEEE. The CDR3 has 15 residues. TCRdb reanalyzed the 5' RACE reads and collapses them to one entry per CDR3 protein, without DNA. The sample holds around 110,000 distinct CDR3 sequences. Remarks on this clonotype: Its specificity is not known.

This chain links TRBV5-6 with TRBJ1-2; the D call from TCRdb, TRBD1, cannot be confirmed without DNA. Source material: blood T cells: a sorted CD56 or NKG2C T cell subset, CD4+ or CD8+ T cells, or bulk PBMC T cells (not recorded which). The sequence came from a woman aged 18-70 years in good health. The CDR3: CASSLIRDVLRGYTF.